This paragraph covers one T cell receptor (beta chain) sequence. Its antigen is undetermined. The data stem from a study of T cells expressing NK-cell markers. Study-level information: Obtained from sorted CD3+CD56+NKG2C+, CD3+CD56+NKG2C- and CD3+CD56-NKG2C+ T cells were the TCR beta repertoires. The study sequenced eight donors, seven HCMV-seropositive and one seronegative.

Study-wide findings and caveats: Nothing established the HCMV specificity of expanded NKG2C+ T cell clones. In a handful of donors, these clonotypes also led the CD3+CD56-NKG2C+ fraction.

TCRdb re-called the 5' RACE reads and catalogs CDR3 proteins one per entry, DNA excluded. Its table lists about 180,000 distinct CDR3 sequences. The CDR3 is 15 residues long. CDR1 and CDR2 (germline): SQVTM, ANQGSEA. The chain is built from TRBV29-1 and TRBJ2-2; the TCRdb D gene call, TRBD1, has no DNA to confirm it. The sample consisted of blood T cells: a sorted CD56 or NKG2C T cell subset, CD4+ or CD8+ T cells, or bulk PBMC T cells (not recorded which). The receptor was derived from a man between 18 and 69 years old in good health. CDR3 in amino acids: CSVEPGTANTGELFF.